Ten or more counts support the clone carrying this T cell receptor (beta chain). Through MiXCR, TCRdb re-clonotyped the PCR reads. In the table there are fewer than 55,000 clones, less than 20% of which are singletons. This record comes from a study of metastatic and nonmetastatic thyroid tumors. Germline CDR1 MDHEN, CDR2 SYDVKM. The CDR3 runs to 13 residues. With 3 bases removed from V and 2 bases from J, the gap between germline ends came to 8 bases. No treatment of any kind had been given to any patient before thyroid surgery. The sequence was obtained from a female donor with papillary thyroid cancer or a benign thyroid nodule (not recorded which). Some clones in this sample may be carry-over from other donors' samples. Sequenced material: blood. The chain couples TRBV28 to TRBJ2-7, with D possibly matching TRBD1 (6 bases). As DNA, the CDR3 is TGTGCCAGCAGTTTTGGGGGCCCCTACGAGCAGTACTTC. Its translation is CASSFGGPYEQYF. Full variable domain (outside the CDR3, taken from reference TRBV28 and TRBJ2-7): DVKVTQSSRYLVKRTGEKVFLECVQDMDHENMFWYRQDPGLGLRLIYFSYDVKMKEKGDIPEGYSVSREKKERFSLILESASTNQTSMYLCASSFGGPYEQYFGPGTRLTVT.